Following are 18 T cell receptor beta chains from one sample sequenced in a study of blood T cells in healthy people across ages (dated by TCRdb to 2013 to 2016). Preparation of the library involved 5' RACE. Sequencing instrument: Illumina HiSeq 2500. A second roughly 7 to 11 cycle PCR used a sample-barcoded 5' primer and a J-beta primer mix. TCRdb reanalyzed the raw reads on its own, using fastp at Q25 for trimming and MiXCR for clone calling, and kept in-frame beta chains. All rows with the same CDR3 protein become a single entry with the most common DNA and genes. Recorded for this sample are about 1,000,000 distinct CDR3 sequences; 40% to 50% of them occurred a single time. 15% to 20% of the sample is in the top ten clones. The sample consisted of blood. These receptors came from a woman between 55 and 75 years old in good health.

The chain couples TRBV20-1 to TRBJ2-3; 9 bases align to TRBD2. The CDR3 totals 13 residues. Germline CDR1 DFQATT, CDR2 SNEGSKA (reference sequence). V lost 5 bases and J lost 2; bases outside the gene matches: 2. The CDR3 region is CSALAGHTDTQYF. For the CDR3, the DNA is TGCAGTGCTCTAGCGGGGCACACAGATACGCAGTATTTT.

The rearrangement uses TRBV25-1 and TRBJ1-1, with D possibly being TRBD1 (5 bases). Per germline, CDR1 MGHDK and CDR2 SYGVNS. CDR3 size: 13 residues. V lost 6 bases, J lost 0 bases, and 8 bases lay in between. CDR3 in amino acids: CASRGTVNTEAFF. CDR3 coding DNA: TGTGCCAGCAGGGGGACGGTGAACACTGAAGCTTTCTTT.

This clonotype was recorded a few times. This chain connects TRBV5-1 to TRBJ2-7, with TRBD2 identical over 12 bases. V was clipped by 1 base and J by 6 bases; unmatched bases: 5. Germline V gene data show CDR1 as SGHRS and CDR2 as YFSETQ. There are 15 residues in the CDR3. The CDR3 sequence: CASSLRLAGGGEQYF. As DNA, the CDR3 is TGCGCCAGCAGCTTGCGGCTAGCGGGAGGGGGCGAGCAGTACTTC.

This clonotype was counted many times. V gene TRBV7-2 combines with J gene TRBJ2-3; D perhaps matches TRBD2 (5 bases). CDR3 length: 15 amino acids. V dropped 5 bases and J dropped 4 bases, with 16 bases sitting between them. Germline V gene sequence: CDR1 SGHTA, CDR2 FQGNSA. This CDR3 reads CASSPTSFGADTQYF. The DNA for the CDR3 is TGTGCCAGCAGCCCGACGTCTTTCGGGGCAGATACGCAGTATTTT.

This clonotype has a handful of counts. This chain links TRBV2 with TRBJ1-4; D is undetermined. CDR1 SNHLY and CDR2 FYNNEI come from the germline V gene. The CDR3 has 12 amino acids. The ends were cut back, 7 bases at V and 7 bases at J, with 10 bases in the middle. The CDR3 loop is CASKAPSEKLFF. The CDR3 DNA sequence: TGTGCCAGCAAGGCTCCAAGTGAAAAACTGTTTTTT.

This chain joins TRBV20-1 and TRBJ2-3; the match to TRBD2 covers 7 bases. From germline, CDR1 is DFQATT and CDR2 SNEGSKA (reference sequence). Trimming took 6 bases from V and 2 from J; bases not matched to a gene: 14. This CDR3 is 16 amino acids long. The CDR3 nucleotides read TGCAGTGCGAAGCGGGGAGCGCTAAGTACCACAGATACGCAGTATTTT. It translates to CSAKRGALSTTDTQYF.

The chain couples TRBV12-3 or TRBV12-4 to TRBJ2-7, with TRBD2 as a possible D gene (6 bases). The CDR3 spans 12 residues. V was trimmed by 7 bases and J by 5 bases, leaving 12 bases between them. CDR3 loop: CASTSGLNEQYF. The CDR3 region has the DNA TGTGCCAGCACGAGCGGGCTCAACGAGCAGTACTTC.

The chain links TRBV7-8 to TRBJ2-7; D not certain. The CDR3 runs to 13 residues. Germline lookup yields CDR1 SGHVS and CDR2 FQNEAQ. Trimming stripped 4 bases from V and 7 bases from J, with 14 bases between. CDR3 in amino acids: CASSSTLEREQYF. CDR3 in DNA: TGTGCCAGCAGCTCAACCCTAGAACGGGAGCAGTACTTC.

The genes are TRBV6-5 and TRBJ1-1; D remains ambiguous. Deletions cut 2 bases from V and 0 bases from J, with 7 bases between. Germline V gives CDR1 MNHEY, CDR2 SVGAGI. This CDR3 contains 14 residues. The CDR3 DNA reads TGTGCCAGCAGTTACACAGCTATGAACACTGAAGCTTTCTTT. Encoded protein: CASSYTAMNTEAFF.

This rearrangement joins TRBV7-8 to TRBJ1-2, with TRBD1 matching 8 bases. This CDR3 region has 13 residues. Germline V gene lookup returns CDR1 SGHVS and CDR2 FQNEAQ. Trimming at V came to 3 bases and at J to 7 bases, leaving 4 bases not matched to a gene. CDR3 amino acids: CASSFDRGPGYTF. The DNA for the CDR3 is TGTGCCAGCAGCTTCGACAGGGGACCTGGCTACACCTTC.

The CDR3 sequence is CASSQTGAEYSNQPQHF. Here the CDR3 DNA reads TGTGCCAGCAGCCAAACCGGGGCAGAGTATAGCAATCAGCCCCAGCATTTT. The chain links TRBV4-2 to TRBJ1-5; the D gene is possibly TRBD1 (5 bases). The CDR3 is made up of 17 amino acids. Between the trimmed V and J ends, which lost 2 bases and 0 bases, there was a span of 14 bases. The germline V gene has CDR1 LGHNA and CDR2 YNFKEQ.

A few counts support this clonotype. The chain recombines TRBV3-1 with TRBJ2-3, with 7 nucleotides matching TRBD2. Per the germline V gene, CDR1 is LGHDT and CDR2 is YNNKEL (reference sequence). The junction had 4 bases not matched to a gene; V was cut back by 2 bases and J by 2 bases. This CDR3 contains 15 residues. The CDR3 reads CASSQTLAVTDTQYF. In nucleotides, the CDR3 is TGTGCCAGCAGCCAAACGCTAGCGGTCACAGATACGCAGTATTTT.

This chain connects TRBV20-1 to TRBJ2-7, with TRBD2 matching 9 bases. J was trimmed by 1 base and V by 5 bases; bases with no gene match: 9. Germline loops: CDR1 DFQATT, CDR2 SNEGSKA (reference sequence). The CDR3 runs 15 residues. The DNA for the CDR3 is TGCAGTGCTGCTCCAACTAGCGGGCGTTCCTACGAGCAGTACTTC. This translates into CSAAPTSGRSYEQYF.

The chain uses TRBV7-9 and TRBJ1-1; 7 bases are a match to TRBD1. Germline CDR1 SEHNR, CDR2 FQNEAQ (reference sequence). There are 13 residues in the CDR3. The J segment lost 10 bases and the V segment lost 5 bases, leaving 10 bases of the junction unmatched. CDR3: CASSPGQSRGAFF. The CDR3 bases are TGTGCCAGCAGCCCGGGACAGTCTAGGGGAGCTTTCTTT.

The V and J genes are TRBV10-3 and TRBJ2-1; TRBD2 matches 8 bases. The V and J ends lost 4 bases and 4 bases, in that order; junction bases with no gene match: 3. The CDR3 contains 14 residues. From germline, CDR1 is ENHRY and CDR2 SYGVKD. The DNA for the CDR3 is TGTGCCATCAGTGCGGGACTAGTGTACAATGAGCAGTTCTTC. Translated: CAISAGLVYNEQFF.

This clonotype was seen repeatedly, ten times or more. V and J are TRBV4-1 and TRBJ2-7, with D unresolved. V was clipped by 5 bases and J by 2 bases, with 19 bases between them. Germline-derived CDR1 and CDR2 are MGHRA and YSYEKL. CDR3 length equals 16 residues. CDR3 sequence reads: CASSDGSILGPYEQYF. CDR3 in DNA: TGCGCCAGCAGCGACGGCTCGATCCTAGGTCCCTACGAGCAGTACTTC.

The V and J genes are TRBV7-9 and TRBJ1-2, with D perhaps matching TRBD1 (5 bases). Germline V gene sequence: CDR1 SEHNR, CDR2 FQNEAQ (reference sequence). The CDR3 is made up of 13 amino acids. Trimming shortened V by 1 base and J by 7 bases, and 10 bases separated the two germline ends. CDR3 sequence: CASSLGVGVGYTF. CDR3 in DNA: TGTGCCAGCAGCTTAGGGGTAGGGGTTGGCTACACCTTC.

This clonotype was detected only once. A single base separates this from a much larger clone, so it may be a read error. The chain uses TRBV27 and TRBJ1-6; possibly TRBD1 for D (5 bases). V was cut by 6 bases and J by 5 bases, with 11 bases left in between. The V gene's germline CDR1 is MNHEY and CDR2 SMNVEV (reference sequence). This CDR3 region has 14 residues. CDR3 DNA: TGTGCCAGCAGCGTGGGACGGAATAATTCACCCCTCCACTTT. It yields the protein CASSVGRNNSPLHF.